These 8 T cell receptor beta chains share one sample of origin, sequenced in a study of blood T cell repertoires in COVID-19. This table comes from immunoSEQ multiplex PCR, and its TCRdb copy is limited to in-frame clones, with some not included. This sample has some 150,000 clones, with over 80% found just once. The sequenced sample consisted of peripheral blood. These receptors came from a woman aged 65 to 85 with acute or convalescent COVID-19.

The rearrangement joins TRBV6-2 or TRBV6-3 to TRBJ2-7; 8 bases align to TRBD2. Germline V gene data show CDR1 as MNHEY and CDR2 as SVGEGT. V shed 5 bases, J shed 2 bases, and the junction held 8 bases outside the gene matches. This CDR3 has 15 residues. The CDR3 nucleotides read TGTGCCAGCAGTGATCTACAGCGGGGGACCTACGAGCAGTACTTC. Its protein is CASSDLQRGTYEQYF.

The chain uses TRBV7-3 and TRBJ2-1; no reliable D call. From germline, CDR1 is SGHTA and CDR2 FQGTGA. Trimming took off 5 bases at V and 8 bases at J, with 13 bases between the two ends. The CDR3 runs to 13 residues. CDR3 residues: CASSPQSGDEQFF. The CDR3, as DNA: TGTGCCAGCAGCCCCCAATCCGGAGATGAGCAGTTCTTC. The full variable domain, in which reference TRBV7-3 and TRBJ2-1 provide the parts outside the CDR3, is GAGVSQTPSNKVTEKGKYVELRCDPISGHTALYWYRQSLGQGPEFLIYFQGTGAADDSGLPNDRFFAVRPEGSVSTLKIQRTERGDSAVYLCASSPQSGDEQFFGPGTRLTVL.

This chain connects TRBV4-1 to TRBJ2-1; TRBD2 matches 7 bases. The germline CDR1 and CDR2 sequences are MGHRA and YSYEKL. The CDR3 has 16 amino acids. The junction had 9 bases not matched to a gene; V was cut back by 1 base and J by 6 bases. The CDR3 is CASSQVPGLLGNEQFF. The CDR3 DNA follows: TGCGCCAGCAGCCAAGTACCGGGACTATTGGGCAATGAGCAGTTCTTC.

The chain couples TRBV3-1 (or the pseudogene TRBV3-2) to TRBJ1-1; 8 bases are shared with TRBD1. CDR1 is LGHDT, CDR2 YNNKEL, per germline (reference sequence). The CDR3 sequence is 12 residues long. V was pared by 0 bases and J by 12 bases, with 3 bases of the junction left unmatched. In nucleotides, the CDR3 is TGTGCCAGCAGCCAAGATTCAGGGGGCACTTTCTTT. The encoded protein is CASSQDSGGTFF.

The rearrangement joins TRBV7-8 to TRBJ2-7; 9 bases agree with TRBD1. The CDR3 consists of 14 residues. Germline-derived CDR1 and CDR2 are SGHVS and FQNEAQ. Trimming removed 4 bases from V and 0 bases from J; junction bases left unmatched: 1. In DNA form, the CDR3 reads TGTGCCAGCAGCTGGGACAGGGCCTCCTACGAGCAGTACTTC. As protein: CASSWDRASYEQYF.

The chain combines TRBV19 with TRBJ1-1, with 9 bases that match TRBD1. The CDR3 contains 14 residues. V shed 5 bases, J shed 11 bases, and the junction held 12 bases outside the gene matches. The V gene's germline CDR1 is LNHDA and CDR2 SQIVND (reference sequence). The CDR3 loop is CASSVTPGQGVAFF. Written as DNA, the CDR3 is TGTGCCAGTAGTGTCACACCGGGACAGGGAGTTGCTTTCTTT.

The J gene is TRBJ1-1, the V gene TRBV6-1; D not resolved. V gave up 3 bases and J gave up 1 base, with 12 bases separating them. The germline V gene encodes CDR1 MNHNS and CDR2 SASEGT. This CDR3 spans 15 amino acids. The CDR3, as DNA: TGTGCCAGCAGTGACCAGACAAGATCGAACACTGAAGCTTTCTTT. Amino acids: CASSDQTRSNTEAFF.

This clone was counted only a few times. The chain couples TRBV10-3 to TRBJ1-1; tentatively, D is TRBD1 (5 bases). The CDR3 extends over 14 amino acids. Germline CDR1 ENHRY, CDR2 SYGVKD. V was trimmed by 3 bases and J by 3 bases, leaving 11 bases between them. CDR3 region: CAISDGGGYTEAFF. The DNA for the CDR3 is TGTGCCATCAGTGACGGGGGAGGGTACACTGAAGCTTTCTTT.